Detailed here is one TCR beta chain. This CDR3 contains 14 residues. The V segment lost 5 bases and the J segment 5 bases; nucleotides outside the gene matches: 8. Germline V CDR1 and CDR2: MDHEN, SYDVKM. This sample was taken from a study of blood T cell repertoires in COVID-19. Study at large: Samples came from the United States, Italy and Spain, spanning acute and convalescent COVID-19. The cDNA or gDNA used as material had been derived from T cells, B-cell-depleted T cells, or PBMCs.

Original processing notes: Cell counts per sample came from amplifying reference gene primers. Repertoires were generated with immunoSEQ multiplex PCR, while TCRdb's copy carries only in-frame clones and drops some. Clone size and the V and J calls come from that table; the DNA yielded D and trimming. The sample shows more than 250,000 clones, less than 85% of them seen only once. V gene TRBV28 combines with J gene TRBJ2-5; 7 bases align to TRBD1. The receptor was isolated from a man aged 60 to 69 who had recovered from COVID-19. The sequenced sample was peripheral blood. CDR3 in DNA: TGTGCCAGCAGTGCAAACAGGGGTGGTGAGACCCAGTACTTC. Protein sequence: CASSANRGGETQYF.